A selection of T cell receptor beta chains follows, all from one sample in a study of T cell responses to AZD1222 COVID-19 vaccine. Sequencing used immunoSEQ multiplex PCR; TCRdb keeps in-frame clones, though not all of them. The profile shows 90,000 to 120,000 clones, roughly 87% of them singletons. Here the sequenced sample was peripheral blood, taken on day 0 of AZD1222 vaccination. These receptors came from an adult in good health. CDR3s include the opening cysteine and the closing phenylalanine or tryptophan. D genes are given only for firm matches. Only some rows state a clone size, as once, few, many or a class for expanded clones.

clone size	D gene	V gene	J gene	CDR3 protein	CDR3 DNA
NA	TRBD1	TRBV6-2/TRBV6-3	TRBJ1-5	CASSYSGQTNQPQHF	TGTGCCAGCAGTTACTCGGGACAGACTAATCAGCCCCAGCATTTT
NA	TRBD1	TRBV18	TRBJ2-7	CASSPRDRGPYEQYF	TGTGCCAGCTCACCCCGGGACAGGGGGCCTTACGAGCAGTACTTC
NA	NA	TRBV6-5	TRBJ1-2	CASSRDNNYGYTF	TGTGCCAGCAGCCGGGACAATAACTATGGCTACACCTTC
NA	NA	TRBV27	TRBJ1-6	CASRQRDSPLHF	TGTGCCAGCAGACAGAGGGATTCACCCCTCCACTTT
once	TRBD1	TRBV29-1	TRBJ1-2	CSAGQTNYGYTF	TGCAGCGCGGGACAGACTAACTATGGCTACACCTTC
NA	TRBD2	TRBV27	TRBJ2-7	CASSLTPGLAGVEQYF	TGTGCCAGCAGTCTAACTCCGGGACTAGCGGGAGTCGAGCAGTACTTC
NA	NA	TRBV9	TRBJ2-7	CASSVAGAAPPYEQYF	TGTGCCAGCAGCGTAGCCGGGGCTGCCCCTCCCTACGAGCAGTACTTC
NA	NA	TRBV27	TRBJ2-1	CASSLWAGNSANEQFF	TGTGCCAGCAGTCTCTGGGCAGGTAATTCGGCCAATGAGCAGTTCTTC
NA	NA	TRBV18	TRBJ1-1	CASYRAQGGTEAFF	TGTGCCAGCTACAGGGCCCAAGGGGGCACTGAAGCTTTCTTT
NA	TRBD2	TRBV6-5	TRBJ2-3	CATLSGSISTDTQYF	TGTGCCACCTTGAGCGGGAGCATAAGCACAGATACGCAGTATTTT
NA	NA	TRBV2	TRBJ2-5	CASSEVSWSTQETQYF	TGTGCCAGCAGTGAAGTCAGTTGGTCCACACAAGAGACCCAGTACTTC
NA	NA	TRBV28	TRBJ2-7	CASSPPSRGAEEQYF	TGTGCCAGCAGCCCCCCCAGTCGGGGGGCCGAAGAGCAGTACTTC
NA	NA	TRBV5-8	TRBJ1-1	CASQLNIIVTEAFF	TGTGCCAGCCAGTTGAACATTATCGTCACTGAAGCTTTCTTT
NA	NA	TRBV7-2	TRBJ1-5	CASSLEDSRNQPQHF	TGTGCCAGCAGCTTAGAAGATTCGCGCAATCAGCCCCAGCATTTT
NA	NA	TRBV19	TRBJ2-2	CASSTRVLGTGELFF	TGTGCCAGTAGTACTCGGGTATTGGGCACCGGGGAGCTGTTTTTT
NA	NA	TRBV4-1	TRBJ2-1	CASSHQGGSYNEQFF	TGCGCCAGCAGCCATCAAGGGGGCTCCTACAATGAGCAGTTCTTC
NA	NA	TRBV18	TRBJ2-2	CASPTADTNTGELFF	TGTGCCAGCCCGACGGCGGACACTAACACCGGGGAGCTGTTTTTT